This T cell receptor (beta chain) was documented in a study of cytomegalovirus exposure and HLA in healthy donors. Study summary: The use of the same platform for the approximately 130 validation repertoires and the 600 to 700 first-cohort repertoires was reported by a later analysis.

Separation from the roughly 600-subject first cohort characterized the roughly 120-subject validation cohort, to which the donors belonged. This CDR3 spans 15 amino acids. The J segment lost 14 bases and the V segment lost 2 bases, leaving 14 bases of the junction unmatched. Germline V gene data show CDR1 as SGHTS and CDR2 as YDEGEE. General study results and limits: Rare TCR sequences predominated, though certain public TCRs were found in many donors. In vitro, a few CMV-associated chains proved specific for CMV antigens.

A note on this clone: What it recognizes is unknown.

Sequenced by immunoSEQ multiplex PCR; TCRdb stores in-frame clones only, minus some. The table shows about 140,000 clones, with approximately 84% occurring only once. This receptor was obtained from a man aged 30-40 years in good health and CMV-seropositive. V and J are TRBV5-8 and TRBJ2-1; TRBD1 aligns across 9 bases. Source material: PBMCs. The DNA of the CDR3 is TGTGCCAGCAGCTTCGCGACAGGGGGTGCCCCTCGGAAGTTCTTC. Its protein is CASSFATGGAPRKFF.